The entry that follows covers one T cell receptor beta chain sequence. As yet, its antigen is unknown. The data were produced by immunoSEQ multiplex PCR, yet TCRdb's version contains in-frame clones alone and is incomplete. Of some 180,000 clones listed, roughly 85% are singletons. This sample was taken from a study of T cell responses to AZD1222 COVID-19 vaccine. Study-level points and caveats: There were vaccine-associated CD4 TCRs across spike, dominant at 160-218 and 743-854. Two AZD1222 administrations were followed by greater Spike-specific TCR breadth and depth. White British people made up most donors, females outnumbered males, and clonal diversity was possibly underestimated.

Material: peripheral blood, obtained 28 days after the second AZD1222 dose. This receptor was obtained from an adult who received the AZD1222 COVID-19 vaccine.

The CDR3: CASSLVGTGYETQYF. In nucleotides, the CDR3 is TGTGCCAGCAGCTTAGTTGGCACAGGGTATGAGACCCAGTACTTC. The chain employs TRBV11-2 and TRBJ2-5; D is possibly TRBD1 (6 bases). CDR1 is SGHAT, CDR2 FQNNGV, per germline. The CDR3 has 15 residues. Trimming pared 1 base from V and 5 bases from J, leaving 14 bases between.